This TCR beta chain derives from a study of blood T cell repertoires in COVID-19. On the study more broadly: There were acute and convalescent COVID-19 samples, and they came from the United States, Italy and Spain. PBMCs, B-cell-depleted T cells, or T cells were the source of the cDNA or gDNA that made up the material.

In the original processing: Quantification of nucleated cells was approximated via reference gene primer amplification. Libraries were prepared by immunoSEQ multiplex PCR; TCRdb keeps only in-frame clonotypes and omits some of them. Clone size and the V and J calls come from that table; the DNA yielded D and trimming. The sample yields around 300,000 clones, about 82% seen once. The clonotype was recovered from a woman aged 45-59 years with active or convalescent COVID-19. What was sequenced was peripheral blood.

The CDR3 reads CASSLRAGGLSDTQYF. The CDR3 coding sequence is TGTGCCAGCAGCCTGAGAGCGGGAGGACTCTCAGATACGCAGTATTTT. The V and J genes are TRBV5-4 and TRBJ2-3; the match to TRBD2 covers 9 bases. The V and J ends lost 4 bases and 4 bases, in that order; junction bases with no gene match: 10. The CDR3 is 16 residues long. Germline CDR1 SGHNT, CDR2 YYREEE (reference sequence).